This TCR beta chain was sequenced in a study of blood T cell repertoires in COVID-19. Generated by immunoSEQ multiplex PCR, the TCRdb table keeps only in-frame clones and is missing some. Of hundreds of thousands of clones listed, 80% to 90% were seen once; the top ten hold approximately 0.25%. This receptor was obtained from a woman aged 18-35 years with acute or convalescent COVID-19. Material for sequencing was peripheral blood.

The CDR3 sequence: CASSTRQGSGYTF. The CDR3, as DNA: TGTGCCAGCAGCACGAGACAGGGATCGGGCTACACCTTC. The rearrangement links TRBV5-4 to TRBJ1-2; TRBD1 aligns across 7 bases. The junction had 8 bases not matched to a gene; V was cut back by 4 bases and J by 8 bases. CDR3 length equals 13 residues. Germline V CDR1 and CDR2: SGHNT, YYREEE (reference sequence).